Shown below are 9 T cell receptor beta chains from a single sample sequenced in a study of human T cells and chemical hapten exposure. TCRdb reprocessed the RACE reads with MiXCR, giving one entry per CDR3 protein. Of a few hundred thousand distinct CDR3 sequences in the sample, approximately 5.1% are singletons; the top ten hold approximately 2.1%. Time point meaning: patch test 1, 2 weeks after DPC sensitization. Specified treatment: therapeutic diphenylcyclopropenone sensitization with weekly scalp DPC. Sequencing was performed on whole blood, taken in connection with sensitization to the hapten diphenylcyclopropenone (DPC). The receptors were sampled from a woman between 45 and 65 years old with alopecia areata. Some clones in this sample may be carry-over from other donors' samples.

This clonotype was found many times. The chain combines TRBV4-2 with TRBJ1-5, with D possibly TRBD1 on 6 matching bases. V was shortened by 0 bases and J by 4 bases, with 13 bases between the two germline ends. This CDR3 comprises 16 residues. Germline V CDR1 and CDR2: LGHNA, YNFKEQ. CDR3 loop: CASSQEGAGVNQPQHF. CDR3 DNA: TGTGCCAGCAGCCAAGAGGGGGCAGGAGTTAATCAGCCCCAGCATTTT.

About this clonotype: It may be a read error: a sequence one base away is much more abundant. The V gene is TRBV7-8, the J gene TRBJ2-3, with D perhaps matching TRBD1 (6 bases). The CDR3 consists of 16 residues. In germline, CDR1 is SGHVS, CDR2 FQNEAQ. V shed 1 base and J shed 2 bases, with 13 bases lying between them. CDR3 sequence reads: CASSLGTELFTDTQYF. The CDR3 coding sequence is TGTGCCAGCAGCTTAGGGACAGAATTATTCACAGATACGCAGTATTTT.

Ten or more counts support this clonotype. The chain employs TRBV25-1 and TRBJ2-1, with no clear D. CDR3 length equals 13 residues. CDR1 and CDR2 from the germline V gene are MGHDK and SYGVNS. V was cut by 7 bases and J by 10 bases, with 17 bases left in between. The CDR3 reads CASTPPFGVEQFF. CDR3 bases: TGTGCCAGCACCCCCCCGTTTGGAGTCGAGCAGTTCTTC.

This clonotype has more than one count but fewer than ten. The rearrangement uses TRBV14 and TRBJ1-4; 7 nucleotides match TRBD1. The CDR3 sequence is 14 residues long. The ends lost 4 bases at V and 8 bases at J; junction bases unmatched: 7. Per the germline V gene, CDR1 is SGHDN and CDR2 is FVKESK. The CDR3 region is CASSPRQGEEKLFF. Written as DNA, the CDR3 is TGTGCCAGCAGCCCCCGACAGGGAGAGGAAAAACTGTTTTTT.

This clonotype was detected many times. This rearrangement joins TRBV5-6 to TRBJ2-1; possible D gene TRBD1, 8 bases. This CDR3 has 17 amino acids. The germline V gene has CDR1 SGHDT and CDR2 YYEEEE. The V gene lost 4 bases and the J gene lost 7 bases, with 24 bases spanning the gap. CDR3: CASSGGAPGGRGNEQFF. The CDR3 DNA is TGTGCCAGCAGCGGGGGGGCCCCAGGGGGCAGGGGAAATGAGCAGTTCTTC.

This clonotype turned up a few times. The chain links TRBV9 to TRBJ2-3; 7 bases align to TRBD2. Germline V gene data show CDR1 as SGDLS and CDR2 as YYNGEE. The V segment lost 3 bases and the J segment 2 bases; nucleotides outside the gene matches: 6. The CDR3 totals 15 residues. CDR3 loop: CASSAEGTTTDTQYF. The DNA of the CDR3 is TGTGCCAGCAGCGCCGAGGGGACTACCACAGATACGCAGTATTTT.

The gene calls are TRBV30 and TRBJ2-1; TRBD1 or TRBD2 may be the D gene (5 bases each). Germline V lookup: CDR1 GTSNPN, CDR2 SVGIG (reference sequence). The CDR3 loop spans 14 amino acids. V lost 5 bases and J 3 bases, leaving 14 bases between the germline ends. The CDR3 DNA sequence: TGTGCCTGGTCCCGGGACCCCAGCTACAATGAGCAGTTCTTC. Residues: CAWSRDPSYNEQFF.

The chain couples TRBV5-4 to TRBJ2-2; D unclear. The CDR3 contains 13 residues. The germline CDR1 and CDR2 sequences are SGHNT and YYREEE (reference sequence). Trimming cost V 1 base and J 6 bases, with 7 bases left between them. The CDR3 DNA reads TGTGCCAGCAGCTTGACAGACGCCGGGGAGCTGTTTTTT. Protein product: CASSLTDAGELFF.

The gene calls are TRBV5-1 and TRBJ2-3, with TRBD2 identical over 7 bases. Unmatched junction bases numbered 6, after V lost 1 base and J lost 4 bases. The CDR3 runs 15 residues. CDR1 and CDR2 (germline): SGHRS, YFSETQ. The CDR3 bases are TGCGCCAGCAGCTTGAGCGGGGCCCCCCCAGATACGCAGTATTTT. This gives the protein CASSLSGAPPDTQYF.